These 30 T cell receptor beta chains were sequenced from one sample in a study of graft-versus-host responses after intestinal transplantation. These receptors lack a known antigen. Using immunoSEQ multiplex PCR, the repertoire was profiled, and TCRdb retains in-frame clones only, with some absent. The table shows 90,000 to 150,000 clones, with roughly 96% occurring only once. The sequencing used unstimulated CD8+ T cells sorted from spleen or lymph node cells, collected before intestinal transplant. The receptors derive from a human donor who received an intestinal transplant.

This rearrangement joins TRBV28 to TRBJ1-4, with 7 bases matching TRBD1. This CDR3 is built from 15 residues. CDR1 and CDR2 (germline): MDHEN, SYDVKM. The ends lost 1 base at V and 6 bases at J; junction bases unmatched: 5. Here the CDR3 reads CASSLLGQSYEKLFF. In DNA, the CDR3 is TGTGCCAGCAGTTTATTGGGACAGTCTTATGAAAAACTGTTTTTT. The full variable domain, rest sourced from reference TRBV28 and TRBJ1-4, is DVKVTQSSRYLVKRTGEKVFLECVQDMDHENMFWYRQDPGLGLRLIYFSYDVKMKEKGDIPEGYSVSREKKERFSLILESASTNQTSMYLCASSLLGQSYEKLFFGSGTQLSVL.

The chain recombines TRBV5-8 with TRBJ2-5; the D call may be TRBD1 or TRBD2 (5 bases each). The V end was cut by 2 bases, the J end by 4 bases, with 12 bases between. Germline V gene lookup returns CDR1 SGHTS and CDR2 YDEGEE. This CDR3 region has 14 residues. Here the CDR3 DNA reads TGTGCCAGCAGCTTCGTCTATGGGGGAGAGACCCAGTACTTC. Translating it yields CASSFVYGGETQYF.

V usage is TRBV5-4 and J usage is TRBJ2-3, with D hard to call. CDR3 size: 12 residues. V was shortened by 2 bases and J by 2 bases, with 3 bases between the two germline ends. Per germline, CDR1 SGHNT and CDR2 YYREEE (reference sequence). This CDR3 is CASSFHTDTQYF. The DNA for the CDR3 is TGTGCCAGCAGCTTCCACACAGATACGCAGTATTTT. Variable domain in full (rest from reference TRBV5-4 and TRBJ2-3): ETGVTQSPTHLIKTRGQQVTLRCSSQSGHNTVSWYQQALGQGPQFIFQYYREEENGRGNFPPRFSGLQFPNYSSELNVNALELDDSALYLCASSFHTDTQYFGPGTRLTVL.

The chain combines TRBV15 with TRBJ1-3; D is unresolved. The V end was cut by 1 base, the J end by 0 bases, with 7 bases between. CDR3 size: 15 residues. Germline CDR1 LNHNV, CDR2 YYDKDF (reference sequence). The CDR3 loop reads CATSRGTISGNTIYF. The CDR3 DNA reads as TGTGCCACCAGCAGAGGCACAATCTCTGGAAACACCATATATTTT. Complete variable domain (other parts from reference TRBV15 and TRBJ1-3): DAMVIQNPRYQVTQFGKPVTLSCSQTLNHNVMYWYQQKSSQAPKLLFHYYDKDFNNEADTPDNFQSRRPNTSFCFLDIRSPGLGDTAMYLCATSRGTISGNTIYFGEGSWLTVV.

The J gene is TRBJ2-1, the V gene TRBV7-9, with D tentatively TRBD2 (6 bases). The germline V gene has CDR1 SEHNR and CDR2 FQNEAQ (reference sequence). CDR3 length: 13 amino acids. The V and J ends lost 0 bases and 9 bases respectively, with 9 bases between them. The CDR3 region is CASSLASGREQFF. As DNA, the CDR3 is TGTGCCAGCAGCTTAGCCAGCGGGCGTGAGCAGTTCTTC.

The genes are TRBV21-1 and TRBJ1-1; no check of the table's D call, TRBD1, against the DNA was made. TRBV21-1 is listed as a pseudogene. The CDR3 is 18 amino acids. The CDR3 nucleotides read TGTGCCAGCAGCAAAGTTGGGACAGGCTTCTGGATGAACACTGAAGCTTTCTTT. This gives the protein CASSKVGTGFWMNTEAFF.

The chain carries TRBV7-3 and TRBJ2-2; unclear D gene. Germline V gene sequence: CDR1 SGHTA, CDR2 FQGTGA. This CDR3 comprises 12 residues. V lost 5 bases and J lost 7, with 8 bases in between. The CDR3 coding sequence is TGTGCCAGCAGCGAATGGGGCGGGGAGCTGTTTTTT. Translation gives CASSEWGGELFF. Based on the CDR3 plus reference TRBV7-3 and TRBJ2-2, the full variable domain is GAGVSQTPSNKVTEKGKYVELRCDPISGHTALYWYRQSLGQGPEFLIYFQGTGAADDSGLPNDRFFAVRPEGSVSTLKIQRTERGDSAVYLCASSEWGGELFFGEGSRLTVL.

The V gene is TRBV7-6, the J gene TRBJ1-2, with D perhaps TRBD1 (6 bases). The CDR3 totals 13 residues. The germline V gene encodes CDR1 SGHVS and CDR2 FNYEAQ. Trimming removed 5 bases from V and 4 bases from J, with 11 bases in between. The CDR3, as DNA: TGTGCCAGCAGCCAGACAGGAACCTATGGCTACACCTTC. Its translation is CASSQTGTYGYTF. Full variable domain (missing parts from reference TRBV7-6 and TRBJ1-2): GAGVSQSPRYKVTKRGQDVALRCDPISGHVSLYWYRQALGQGPEFLTYFNYEAQQDKSGLPNDRFSAERPEGSISTLTIQRTEQRDSAMYRCASSQTGTYGYTFGSGTRLTVV.

This chain's CDR3 is CASGSLPSSYNEQFF. CDR3 coding DNA: TGTGCCAGCGGTTCGCTCCCGAGCTCCTACAATGAGCAGTTCTTC. The chain employs TRBV27 and TRBJ2-1; D remains unclear. The CDR3 has 15 residues. Germline CDR1 reads MNHEY; CDR2 reads SMNVEV (reference sequence). The V end was cut by 8 bases, the J end by 0 bases, with 14 bases between.

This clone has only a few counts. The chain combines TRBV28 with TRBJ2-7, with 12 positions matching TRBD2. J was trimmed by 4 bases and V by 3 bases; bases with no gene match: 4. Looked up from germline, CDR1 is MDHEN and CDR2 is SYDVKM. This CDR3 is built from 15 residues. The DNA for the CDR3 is TGTGCCAGCAGTTTGCCGACTAGCGGGGGATACGAGCAGTACTTC. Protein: CASSLPTSGGYEQYF.

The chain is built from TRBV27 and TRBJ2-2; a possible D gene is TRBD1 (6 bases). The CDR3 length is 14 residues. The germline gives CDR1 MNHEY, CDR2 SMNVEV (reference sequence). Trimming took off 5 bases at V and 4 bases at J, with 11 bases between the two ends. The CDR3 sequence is CASSPGDTTGELFF. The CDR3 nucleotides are TGTGCCAGCAGTCCAGGGGACACCACCGGGGAGCTGTTTTTT.

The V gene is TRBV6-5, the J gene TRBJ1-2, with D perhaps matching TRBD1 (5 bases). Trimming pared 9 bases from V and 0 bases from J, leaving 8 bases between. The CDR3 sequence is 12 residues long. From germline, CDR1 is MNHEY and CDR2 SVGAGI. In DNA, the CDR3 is TGTGCCAGTGGACACCCTAACTATGGCTACACCTTC. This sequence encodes CASGHPNYGYTF.

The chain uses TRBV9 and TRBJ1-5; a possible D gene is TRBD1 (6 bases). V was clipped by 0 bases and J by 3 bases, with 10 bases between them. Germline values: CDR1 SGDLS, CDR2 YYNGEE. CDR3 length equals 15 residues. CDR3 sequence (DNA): TGTGCCAGCAGCGTAGAAGGGGGGACCAATCAGCCCCAGCATTTT. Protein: CASSVEGGTNQPQHF. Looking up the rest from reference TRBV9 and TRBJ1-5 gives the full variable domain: DSGVTQTPKHLITATGQRVTLRCSPRSGDLSVYWYQQSLDQGLQFLIQYYNGEERAKGNILERFSAQQFPDLHSELNLSSLELGDSALYFCASSVEGGTNQPQHFGDGTRLSIL.

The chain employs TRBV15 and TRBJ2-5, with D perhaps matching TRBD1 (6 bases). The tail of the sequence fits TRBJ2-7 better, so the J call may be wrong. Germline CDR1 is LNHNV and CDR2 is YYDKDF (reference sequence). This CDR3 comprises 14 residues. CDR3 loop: CATSRGAGDYEQYF. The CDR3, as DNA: TGTGCCACCAGCAGAGGGGCAGGGGACTACGAGCAGTACTTC.

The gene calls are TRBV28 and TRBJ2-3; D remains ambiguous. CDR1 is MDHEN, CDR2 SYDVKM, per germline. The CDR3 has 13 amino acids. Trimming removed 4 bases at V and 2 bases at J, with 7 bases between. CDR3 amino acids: CASSSLYTDTQYF. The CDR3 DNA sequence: TGTGCCAGCAGTTCCCTATACACAGATACGCAGTATTTT.

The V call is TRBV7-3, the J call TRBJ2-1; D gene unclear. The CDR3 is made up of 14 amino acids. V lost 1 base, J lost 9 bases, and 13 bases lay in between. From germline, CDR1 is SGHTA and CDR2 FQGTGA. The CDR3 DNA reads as TGTGCCAGCAGCTTAAACCCGTACAGTTCTGAGCAGTTCTTC. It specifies CASSLNPYSSEQFF.

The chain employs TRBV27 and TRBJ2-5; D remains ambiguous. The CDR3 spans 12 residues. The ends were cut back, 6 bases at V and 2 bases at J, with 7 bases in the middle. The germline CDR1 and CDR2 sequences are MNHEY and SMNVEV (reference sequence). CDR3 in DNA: TGTGCCAGCAGCCCAAGGCAAGAGACCCAGTACTTC. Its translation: CASSPRQETQYF.

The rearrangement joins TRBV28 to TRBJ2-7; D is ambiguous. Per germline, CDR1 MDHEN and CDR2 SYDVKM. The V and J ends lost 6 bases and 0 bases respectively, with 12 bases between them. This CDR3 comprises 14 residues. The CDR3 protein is CASSLGEVSYEQYF. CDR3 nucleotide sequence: TGTGCCAGCAGCCTAGGCGAAGTCTCCTACGAGCAGTACTTC.

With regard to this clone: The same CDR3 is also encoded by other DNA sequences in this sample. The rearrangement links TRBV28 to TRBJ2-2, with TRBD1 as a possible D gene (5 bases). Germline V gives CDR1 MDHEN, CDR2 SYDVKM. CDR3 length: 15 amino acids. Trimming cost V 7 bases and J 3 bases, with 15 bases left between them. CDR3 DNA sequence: TGTGCCAGCACCCCCCGCGGACAAGACACCGGGGAGCTGTTTTTT. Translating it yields CASTPRGQDTGELFF.

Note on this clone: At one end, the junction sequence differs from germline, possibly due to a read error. The CDR3 loop is CTSSLRGTEAFF. The CDR3 DNA reads as TGTACCAGCAGCTTAAGGGGGACTGAAGCTTTCTTC. The chain has TRBV5-6 and TRBJ1-1; the D gene is possibly TRBD1 (6 bases). The CDR3 length is 12 residues. Germline CDR1 is SGHDT and CDR2 is YYEEEE.

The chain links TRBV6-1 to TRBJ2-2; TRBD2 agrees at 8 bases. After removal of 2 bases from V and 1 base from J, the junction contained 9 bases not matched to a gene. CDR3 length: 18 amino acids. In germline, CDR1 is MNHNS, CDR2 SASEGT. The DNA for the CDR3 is TGTGCCAGCAGTGAAAAGGCGGGGGGACACCTGAACACCGGGGAGCTGTTTTTT. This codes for CASSEKAGGHLNTGELFF.

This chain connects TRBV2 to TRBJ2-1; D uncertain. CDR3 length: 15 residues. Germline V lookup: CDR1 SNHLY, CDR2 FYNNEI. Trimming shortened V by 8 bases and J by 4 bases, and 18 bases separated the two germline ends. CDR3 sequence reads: CASGAESSLYNEQFF. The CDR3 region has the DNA TGTGCCAGCGGAGCCGAGAGTTCACTTTACAATGAGCAGTTCTTC.

CDR3 coding DNA: TGTGCCAGCAGGTTCTCCTGGGAGTCCCTCGAGCAGTACTTC. Its translation: CASRFSWESLEQYF. V and J are TRBV27 and TRBJ2-7; D may be TRBD2 (5 bases). Germline-derived CDR1 and CDR2 are MNHEY and SMNVEV (reference sequence). The CDR3 contains 14 residues. The V end was cut by 6 bases, the J end by 6 bases, with 18 bases between.

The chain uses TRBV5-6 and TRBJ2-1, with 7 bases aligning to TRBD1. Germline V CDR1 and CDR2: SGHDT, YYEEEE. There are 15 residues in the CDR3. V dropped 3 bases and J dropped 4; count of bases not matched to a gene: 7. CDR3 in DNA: TGTGCCAGCAGCTATGGACAGGTAATTTACAATGAGCAGTTCTTC. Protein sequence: CASSYGQVIYNEQFF.

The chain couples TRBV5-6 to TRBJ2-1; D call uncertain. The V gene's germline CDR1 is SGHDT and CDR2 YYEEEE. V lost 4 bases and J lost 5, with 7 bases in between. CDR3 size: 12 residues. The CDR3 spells CASSPSDNEQFF. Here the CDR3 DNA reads TGTGCCAGCAGCCCATCGGACAATGAGCAGTTCTTC.

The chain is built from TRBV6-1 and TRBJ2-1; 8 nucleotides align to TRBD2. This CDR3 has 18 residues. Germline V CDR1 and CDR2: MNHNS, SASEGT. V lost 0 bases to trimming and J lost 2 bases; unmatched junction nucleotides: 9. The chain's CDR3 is CASSEAPWREVPYNEQFF. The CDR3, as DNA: TGTGCCAGCAGTGAAGCGCCCTGGCGGGAGGTTCCCTACAATGAGCAGTTCTTC.

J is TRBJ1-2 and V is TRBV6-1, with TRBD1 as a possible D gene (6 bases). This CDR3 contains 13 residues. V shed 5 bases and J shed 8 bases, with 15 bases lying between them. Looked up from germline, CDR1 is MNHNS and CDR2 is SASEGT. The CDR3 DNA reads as TGTGCCAGCAGTCCCTTGGGGACACGGGGCTACACCTTC. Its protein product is CASSPLGTRGYTF.

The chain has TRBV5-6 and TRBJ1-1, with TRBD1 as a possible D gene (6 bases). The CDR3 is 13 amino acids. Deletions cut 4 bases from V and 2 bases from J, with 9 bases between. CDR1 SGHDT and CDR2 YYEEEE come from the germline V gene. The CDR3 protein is CASSIGTNTEAFF. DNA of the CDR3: TGTGCCAGCAGCATCGGGACAAACACTGAAGCTTTCTTT.

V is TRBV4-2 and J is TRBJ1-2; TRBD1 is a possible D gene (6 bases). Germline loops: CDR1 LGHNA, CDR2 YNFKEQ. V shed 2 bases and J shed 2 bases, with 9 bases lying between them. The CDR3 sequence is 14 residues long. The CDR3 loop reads CASSQRQENYGYTF. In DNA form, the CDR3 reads TGTGCCAGCAGCCAAAGACAGGAGAACTATGGCTACACCTTC.

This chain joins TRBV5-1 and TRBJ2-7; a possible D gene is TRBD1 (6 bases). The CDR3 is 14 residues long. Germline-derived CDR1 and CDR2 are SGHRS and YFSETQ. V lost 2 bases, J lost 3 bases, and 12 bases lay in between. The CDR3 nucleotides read TGCGCCAGCAGCTTACCGGGACACCTCTACGAGCAGTACTTC. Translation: CASSLPGHLYEQYF.